This passage covers 10 T cell receptor beta chains from one sample sequenced in a study of T-cell memory formation after mild COVID-19. TCRdb re-derived calls from the 5' RACE reads in MiXCR, one entry per CDR3 protein. The sample carries 35,000 to 45,000 distinct CDR3 sequences, 7.3% recorded once. Sample: PBMCs or a T cell subset sorted from them (not recorded which). The receptors shown here come from a young man who had mild COVID-19 (a few samples of this study predate the infection). Cell type and time point are not known.

This chain connects TRBV5-1 to TRBJ2-3; the match to TRBD2 covers 10 bases. V dropped 3 bases and J dropped 2; count of bases not matched to a gene: 9. Germline assignment: CDR1 SGHRS and CDR2 YFSETQ. CDR3 length: 17 residues. The CDR3, as DNA: TGCGCCAGCAGCTCCGGAGTGCTAGCGGGGGCCACAGATACGCAGTATTTT. It encodes CASSSGVLAGATDTQYF.

This rearrangement joins TRBV28 to TRBJ2-4, with 9 bases matching TRBD1. The germline CDR1 and CDR2 sequences are MDHEN and SYDVKM. The length of the CDR3 is 14 residues. V dropped 7 bases and J dropped 10; count of bases not matched to a gene: 11. Here the CDR3 DNA reads TGTGCCAGCAATCCATCCGGGACAGGGATAATTCAGTACTTC. Translation gives CASNPSGTGIIQYF.

This clonotype was counted many times. V usage is TRBV12-3 or TRBV12-4 and J usage is TRBJ2-3; 8 bases agree with TRBD2. This CDR3 region has 14 residues. V lost 5 bases to trimming and J lost 4 bases; unmatched junction nucleotides: 5. CDR3 nucleotide sequence: TGTGCCAGCAGTCTCGGGACTAGACCAGATACGCAGTATTTT. Translated, it gives CASSLGTRPDTQYF.

The V gene is TRBV7-2, the J gene TRBJ1-1; D perhaps matches TRBD1 (5 bases). The CDR3 is 13 residues long. Germline V gene sequence: CDR1 SGHTA, CDR2 FQGNSA. Trimming left V 5 bases short and J 3 bases short, with 10 bases between. CDR3 residues: CASSRQRDTEAFF. CDR3 DNA sequence: TGTGCCAGCAGCAGACAGCGGGACACTGAAGCTTTCTTT.

The genes are TRBV7-9 and TRBJ1-1; no reliable D call. V gave up 4 bases and J gave up 10 bases, with 4 bases separating them. CDR1 is SEHNR, CDR2 FQNEAQ, per germline (reference sequence). The CDR3 totals 9 residues. In nucleotides, the CDR3 is TGTGCCAGCAGCTCCCGAGCTTTCTTT. Protein sequence: CASSSRAFF.

The table lists this clonotype with a few counts. The chain recombines TRBV2 with TRBJ2-7; 8 nucleotides agree with TRBD1. In germline, CDR1 is SNHLY, CDR2 FYNNEI. Trimming removed 4 bases from V and 4 bases from J; junction bases left unmatched: 0. There are 12 residues in the CDR3. CDR3 region: CASSGQGYEQYF. The CDR3, as DNA: TGTGCCAGCAGTGGACAGGGGTACGAGCAGTACTTC. Supplemented by reference TRBV2 and TRBJ2-7, the full variable domain reads EPEVTQTPSHQVTQMGQEVILRCVPISNHLYFYWYRQILGQKVEFLVSFYNNEISEKSEIFDDQFSVERPDGSNFTLKIRSTKLEDSAMYFCASSGQGYEQYFGPGTRLTVT.

The rearrangement links TRBV6-2 or TRBV6-3 to TRBJ2-5; no firm D call. The CDR3 is 12 amino acids. Germline V gives CDR1 MNHEY, CDR2 SVGEGT. Trimming took off 8 bases at V and 5 bases at J, with 12 bases between the two ends. CDR3 in DNA: TGTGCCAGCGCCTATCTAGGGGAGACCCAGTACTTC. The encoded protein is CASAYLGETQYF.

The rearrangement links TRBV7-6 to TRBJ2-2; 8 bases line up with TRBD2. The V gene end was trimmed by 5 bases and the J gene end by 4 bases; junction bases not matched to a gene: 12. The V gene's germline CDR1 is SGHVS and CDR2 FNYEAQ. This CDR3 is 17 amino acids long. The CDR3 is CASSPGRAGVTTGELFF. The CDR3 DNA sequence: TGTGCCAGCAGCCCGGGACGAGCGGGGGTGACCACCGGGGAGCTGTTTTTT.

The J gene is TRBJ2-1, the V gene TRBV4-3; a weak D match, TRBD1 (6 bases). This CDR3 is 15 amino acids long. Germline CDR1 is LGHNA and CDR2 is YSLEER. Trimming removed 0 bases from V and 2 bases from J, with 8 bases in between. The CDR3 DNA reads as TGCGCCAGCAGCCAAGAAGGGGACACCTACAATGAGCAGTTCTTC. Translation: CASSQEGDTYNEQFF.

V and J are TRBV20-1 and TRBJ2-5, with TRBD2 identical over 7 bases. After removal of 5 bases from V and 1 base from J, the junction contained 10 bases not matched to a gene. The CDR3 totals 15 residues. Germline CDR1 DFQATT, CDR2 SNEGSKA (reference sequence). The CDR3 region is CSAPREGSSQETQYF. CDR3 in DNA: TGCAGTGCTCCCAGGGAGGGATCCAGCCAAGAGACCCAGTACTTC.